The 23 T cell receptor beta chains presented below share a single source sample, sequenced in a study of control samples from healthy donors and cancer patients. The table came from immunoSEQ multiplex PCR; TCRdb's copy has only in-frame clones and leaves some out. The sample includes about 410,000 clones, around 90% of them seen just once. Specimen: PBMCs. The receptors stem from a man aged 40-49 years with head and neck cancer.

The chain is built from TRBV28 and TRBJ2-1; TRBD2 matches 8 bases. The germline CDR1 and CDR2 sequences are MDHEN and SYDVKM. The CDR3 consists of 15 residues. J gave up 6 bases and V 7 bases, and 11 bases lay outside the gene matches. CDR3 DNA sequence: TGTGCCAGCACCCGCCCCGTAGCGGGGCTCAATGAGCAGTTCTTC. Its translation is CASTRPVAGLNEQFF.

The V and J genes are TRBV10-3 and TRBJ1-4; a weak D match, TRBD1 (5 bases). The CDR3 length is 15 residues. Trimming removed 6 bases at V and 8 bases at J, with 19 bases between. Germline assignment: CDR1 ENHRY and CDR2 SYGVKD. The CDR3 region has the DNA TGTGCCATCAGGTCTCGGGTCCTGGGGGACGAAAAACTGTTTTTT. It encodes CAIRSRVLGDEKLFF.

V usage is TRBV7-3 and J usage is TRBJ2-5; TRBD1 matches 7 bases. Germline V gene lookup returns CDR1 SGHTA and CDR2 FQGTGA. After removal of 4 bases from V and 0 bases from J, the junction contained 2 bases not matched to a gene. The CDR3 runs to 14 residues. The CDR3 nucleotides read TGTGCCAGCAGCTACGGGACAGACCAAGAGACCCAGTACTTC. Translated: CASSYGTDQETQYF.

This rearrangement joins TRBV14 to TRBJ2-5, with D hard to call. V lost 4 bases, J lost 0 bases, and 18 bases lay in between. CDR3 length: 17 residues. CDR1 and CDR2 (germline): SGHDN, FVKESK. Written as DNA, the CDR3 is TGTGCCAGCAGCCCCCGGTCCATTTGGAGAGACCAAGAGACCCAGTACTTC. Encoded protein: CASSPRSIWRDQETQYF.

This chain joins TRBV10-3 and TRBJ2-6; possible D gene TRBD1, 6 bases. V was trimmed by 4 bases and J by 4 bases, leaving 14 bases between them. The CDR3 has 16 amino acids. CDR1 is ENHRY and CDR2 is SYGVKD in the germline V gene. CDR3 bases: TGTGCCATCAGTGCGTCCCAGGGGCAGGGGGCCAACGTCCTGACTTTC. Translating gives CAISASQGQGANVLTF.

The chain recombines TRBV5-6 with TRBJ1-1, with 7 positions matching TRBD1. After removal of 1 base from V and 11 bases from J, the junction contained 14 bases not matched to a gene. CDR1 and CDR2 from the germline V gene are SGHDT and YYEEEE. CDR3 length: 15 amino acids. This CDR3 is CASSLYDRAHLLAFF. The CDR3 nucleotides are TGTGCCAGCAGCTTGTACGACAGGGCTCACCTTTTGGCTTTCTTT.

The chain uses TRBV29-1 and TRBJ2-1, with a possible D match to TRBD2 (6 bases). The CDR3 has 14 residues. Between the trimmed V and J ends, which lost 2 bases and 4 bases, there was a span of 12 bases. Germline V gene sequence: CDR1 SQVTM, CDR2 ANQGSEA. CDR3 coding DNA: TGCAGCGTTGAATCGACTAGGGCATACAATGAGCAGTTCTTC. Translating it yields CSVESTRAYNEQFF.

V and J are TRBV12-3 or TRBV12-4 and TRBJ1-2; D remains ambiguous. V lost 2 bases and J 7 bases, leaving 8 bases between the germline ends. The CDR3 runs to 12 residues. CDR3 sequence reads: CASSLWGTGYTF. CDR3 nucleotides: TGTGCCAGCAGTTTATGGGGAACTGGCTACACCTTC.

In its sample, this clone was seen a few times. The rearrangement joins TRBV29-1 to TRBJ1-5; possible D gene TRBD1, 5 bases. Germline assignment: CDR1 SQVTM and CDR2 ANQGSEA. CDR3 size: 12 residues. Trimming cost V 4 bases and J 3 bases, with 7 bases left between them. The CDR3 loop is CSVGGINQPQHF. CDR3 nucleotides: TGCAGCGTTGGGGGGATCAATCAGCCCCAGCATTTT.

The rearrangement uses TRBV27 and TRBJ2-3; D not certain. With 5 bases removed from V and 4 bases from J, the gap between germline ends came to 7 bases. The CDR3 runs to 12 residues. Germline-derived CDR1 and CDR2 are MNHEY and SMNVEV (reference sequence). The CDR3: CASSPTPDTQYF. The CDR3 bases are TGTGCCAGCAGTCCGACCCCAGATACGCAGTATTTT.

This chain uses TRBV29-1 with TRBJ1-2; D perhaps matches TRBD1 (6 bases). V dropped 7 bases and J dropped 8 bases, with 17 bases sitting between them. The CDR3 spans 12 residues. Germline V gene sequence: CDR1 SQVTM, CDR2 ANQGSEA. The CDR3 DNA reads TGCAGCGACGACGGGGGGGCAAGGGGCTACACCTTC. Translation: CSDDGGARGYTF.

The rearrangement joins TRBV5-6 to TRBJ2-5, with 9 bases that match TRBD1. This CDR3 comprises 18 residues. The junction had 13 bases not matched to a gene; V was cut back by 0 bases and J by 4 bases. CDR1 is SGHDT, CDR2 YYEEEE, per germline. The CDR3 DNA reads TGTGCCAGCAGCTTGGCCTTAGTCTGGACAGGGGACGGAGAGACCCAGTACTTC. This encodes CASSLALVWTGDGETQYF. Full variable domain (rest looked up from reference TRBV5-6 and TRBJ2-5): DAGVTQSPTHLIKTRGQQVTLRCSPKSGHDTVSWYQQALGQGPQFIFQYYEEEERQRGNFPDRFSGHQFPNYSSELNVNALLLGDSALYLCASSLALVWTGDGETQYFGPGTRLLVL.

The CDR3 loop is CAWAGSTDTQYF. DNA for the CDR3: TGTGCCTGGGCAGGTAGCACAGATACGCAGTATTTT. The genes are TRBV30 and TRBJ2-3; D gene ambiguous. Germline-derived CDR1 and CDR2 are GTSNPN and SVGIG (reference sequence). The CDR3 runs to 12 residues. Deletions cut 5 bases from V and 0 bases from J, with 6 bases between.

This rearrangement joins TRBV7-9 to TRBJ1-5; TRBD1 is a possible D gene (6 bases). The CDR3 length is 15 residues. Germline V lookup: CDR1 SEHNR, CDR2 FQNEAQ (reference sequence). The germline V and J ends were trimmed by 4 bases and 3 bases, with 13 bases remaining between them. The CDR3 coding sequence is TGTGCCAGCAGCTCCCAGGACAGAAACAATCAGCCCCAGCATTTT. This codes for CASSSQDRNNQPQHF.

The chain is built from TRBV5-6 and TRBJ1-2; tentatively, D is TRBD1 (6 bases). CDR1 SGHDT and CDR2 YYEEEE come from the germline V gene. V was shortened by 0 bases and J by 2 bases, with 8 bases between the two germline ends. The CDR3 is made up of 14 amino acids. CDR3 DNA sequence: TGTGCCAGCAGCTTGGGGGACACAAACTATGGCTACACCTTC. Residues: CASSLGDTNYGYTF.

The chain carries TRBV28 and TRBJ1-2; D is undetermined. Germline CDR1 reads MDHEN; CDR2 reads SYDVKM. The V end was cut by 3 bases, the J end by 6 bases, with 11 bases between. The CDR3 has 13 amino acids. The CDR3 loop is CASSLGQANGYTF. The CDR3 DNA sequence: TGTGCCAGCAGTTTGGGTCAGGCAAATGGCTACACCTTC.

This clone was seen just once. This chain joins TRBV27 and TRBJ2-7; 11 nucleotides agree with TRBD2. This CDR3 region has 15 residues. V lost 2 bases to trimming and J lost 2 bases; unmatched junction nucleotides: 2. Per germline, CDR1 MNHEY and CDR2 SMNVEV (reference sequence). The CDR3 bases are TGTGCCAGCAGTTTAATACTAGCGGGGGCCTACGAGCAGTACTTC. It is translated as CASSLILAGAYEQYF.

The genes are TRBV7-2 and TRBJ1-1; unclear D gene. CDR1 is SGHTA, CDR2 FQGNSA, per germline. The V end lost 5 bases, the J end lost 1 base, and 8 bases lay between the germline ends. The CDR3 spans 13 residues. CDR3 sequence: CASSLTPNTEAFF. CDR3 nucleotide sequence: TGTGCCAGCAGCCTCACACCGAACACTGAAGCTTTCTTT.

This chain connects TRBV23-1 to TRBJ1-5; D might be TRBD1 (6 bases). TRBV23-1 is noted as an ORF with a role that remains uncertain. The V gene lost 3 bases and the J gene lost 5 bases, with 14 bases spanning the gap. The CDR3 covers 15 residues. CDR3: CASSHPRTVHQPQHF. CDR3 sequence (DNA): TGCGCCAGCAGTCATCCGAGGACAGTACATCAGCCCCAGCATTTT.

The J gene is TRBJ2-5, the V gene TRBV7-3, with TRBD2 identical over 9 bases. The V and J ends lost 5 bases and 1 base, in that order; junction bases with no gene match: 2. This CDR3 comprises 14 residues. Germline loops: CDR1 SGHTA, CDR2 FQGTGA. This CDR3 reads CASSPTSGQETQYF. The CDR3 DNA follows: TGTGCCAGCAGCCCGACTAGCGGCCAAGAGACCCAGTACTTC.

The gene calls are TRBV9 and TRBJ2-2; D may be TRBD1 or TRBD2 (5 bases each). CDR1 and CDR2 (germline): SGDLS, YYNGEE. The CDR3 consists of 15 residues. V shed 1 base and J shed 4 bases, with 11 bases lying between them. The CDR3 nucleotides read TGTGCCAGCAGCGTAACCGGGACCCTCACCGGGGAGCTGTTTTTT. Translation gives CASSVTGTLTGELFF.

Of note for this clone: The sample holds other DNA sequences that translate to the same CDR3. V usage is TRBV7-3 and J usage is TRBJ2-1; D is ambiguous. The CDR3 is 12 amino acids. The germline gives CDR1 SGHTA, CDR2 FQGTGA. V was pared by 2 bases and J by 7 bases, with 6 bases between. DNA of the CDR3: TGTGCCAGCAGCTTACCTGGTAATGAGCAGTTCTTC. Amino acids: CASSLPGNEQFF.

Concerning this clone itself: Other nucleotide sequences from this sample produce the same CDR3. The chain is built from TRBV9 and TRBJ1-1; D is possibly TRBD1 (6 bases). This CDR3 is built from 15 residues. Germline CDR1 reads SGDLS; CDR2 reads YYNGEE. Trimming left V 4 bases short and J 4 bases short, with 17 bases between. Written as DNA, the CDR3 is TGTGCCAGCAGCCCCTCAGGAGGGGGAGGCACTGAAGCTTTCTTT. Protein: CASSPSGGGGTEAFF.